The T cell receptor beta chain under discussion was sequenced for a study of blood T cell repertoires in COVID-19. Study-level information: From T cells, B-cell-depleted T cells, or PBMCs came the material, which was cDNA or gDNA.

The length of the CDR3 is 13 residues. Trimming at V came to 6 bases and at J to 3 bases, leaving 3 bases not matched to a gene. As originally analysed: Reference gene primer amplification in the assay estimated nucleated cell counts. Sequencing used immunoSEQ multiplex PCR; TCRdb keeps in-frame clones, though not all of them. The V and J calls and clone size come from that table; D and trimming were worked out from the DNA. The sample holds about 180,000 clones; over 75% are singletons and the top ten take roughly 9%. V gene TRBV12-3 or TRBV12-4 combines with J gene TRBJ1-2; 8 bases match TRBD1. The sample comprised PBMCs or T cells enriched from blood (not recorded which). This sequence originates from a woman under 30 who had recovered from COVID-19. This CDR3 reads CASSPDRDYGYTF. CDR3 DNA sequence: TGTGCCAGCAGCCCGGACAGGGACTATGGCTACACCTTC.